This T cell receptor beta chain was sequenced for a study of T-cell reconstitution after alpha-beta-depleted transplantation in children. This clonotype was recorded a few times. One end of the junction fails to match germline, which may point to a read error. The germline gives CDR1 SEHNR, CDR2 FQNEAQ (reference sequence). CDR3 length equals 11 residues. Preparation of the TCRbeta library involved a method that used unique molecular identifiers. TCRdb called the PCR reads again in MiXCR, with one record for every CDR3 protein. The sample carries a few hundred thousand distinct CDR3 sequences, approximately 20% recorded once.

The sequence came from a human donor who donated a stem cell graft to a child with acute myeloid leukemia. Source: PBMCs from the stem cell graft donor, taken from the stem cell graft. The chain links TRBV7-9 to TRBJ2-1, with 8 positions matching TRBD1. Written as DNA, the CDR3 is TGTGCCAGCAGCCTGGACAGGGCCAAGGTCTTC. Protein product: CASSLDRAKVF.